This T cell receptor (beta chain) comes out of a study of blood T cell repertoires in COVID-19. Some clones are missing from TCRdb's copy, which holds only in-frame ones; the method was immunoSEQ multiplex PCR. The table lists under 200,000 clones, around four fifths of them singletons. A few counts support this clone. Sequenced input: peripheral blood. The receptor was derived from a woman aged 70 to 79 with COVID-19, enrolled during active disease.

This CDR3 is CASGTYSNQPQHF. The CDR3 DNA follows: TGTGCCAGCGGTACATATAGCAATCAGCCCCAGCATTTT. The gene calls are TRBV6-5 and TRBJ1-5; D call uncertain. V lost 8 bases, J lost 0 bases, and 8 bases lay in between. The germline gives CDR1 MNHEY, CDR2 SVGAGI. This CDR3 has 13 residues.